The rows below give T cell receptor beta chains drawn from one sample of a study of CD8+ T cells in alopecia areata. Assay: immunoSEQ multiplex PCR; the TCRdb copy retains only in-frame clones and omits some. This table has some 130,000 clones, 50% to 55% appearing once. The source material was CD4+ T cells sorted from blood, sampled at week 4, from a patient treated with tofacitinib. These receptors originate from a human donor with alopecia areata. Both conserved end residues are part of each CDR3. D genes are given only for firm matches. Only part of the rows carry a size: once, few, many, or a class if the clone is expanded.

TRBJ1-1 TRBV19 few TRBD1 TGTGCCAGTACCTCAGATGGGACAGTAAAAGCTTTCTTT CASTSDGTVKAFF
TRBJ1-2 TRBV29-1 few - TGCAGCGTTGATCAGGGCCTCTGGGGCTACACCTTC CSVDQGLWGYTF
TRBJ1-1 TRBV6-5 few - TGTGCCAGCAGTACCCCGGGACTCCCGAACACTGAAGCTTTCTTT CASSTPGLPNTEAFF
TRBJ2-7 TRBV4-2 few - TGTGCCAGCAGCTCGACCGGGACACCCTACTACGAGCAGTACTTC CASSSTGTPYYEQYF
TRBJ1-1 TRBV30 - - TGTGCCTGGTGTTGCATCAGGTGGCCTGAAGCTTTCTTT CAWCCIRWPEAFF
TRBJ2-2 TRBV30 - - TGTGCCTGGAGTAGGGGGGCGAACACCGGGGAGCTGTTTTTT CAWSRGANTGELFF
TRBJ1-5 TRBV5-6 - - TGTGCCAGCAGCCAACCTATGGGGGGGAAGGCTCAGCCCCAGCATTTT CASSQPMGGKAQPQHF
TRBJ2-1 TRBV30 - TRBD2 TGTGCCTGGAGGCTAGCGGGGGGAATGGGTGAGCAGTTCTTC CAWRLAGGMGEQFF
TRBJ1-6 TRBV14 many - TGTGCCAGCAGCCAAGATCTCCTCAATTCACCCCTCCACTTT CASSQDLLNSPLHF
TRBJ2-5 TRBV5-1 once - TGCGCCAGCAGCCGCGCGGTCAACCAAGAGACCCAGTACTTC CASSRAVNQETQYF
TRBJ1-1 TRBV29-1 - - TGCAGCGTTGTCTTTGGGGGCATGAACACTGAAGCTTTCTTT CSVVFGGMNTEAFF
TRBJ2-5 TRBV15 - TRBD2 TGTGCCACCAGCAATAGCGGGAGGGCCGGAGGGGAGACCCAGTACTTC CATSNSGRAGGETQYF
TRBJ2-5 TRBV25-1 once - TGTGCCAGCAGCGAACTACGACCCAACCGGGGCCAAGAGACCCAGTACTTC CASSELRPNRGQETQYF
TRBJ1-2 TRBV30 - TRBD1 TGTGCCTGGAGTCGACCGAGAGCCGGGGACAGGGTAGGATATGGCTACACCTTC CAWSRPRAGDRVGYGYTF
TRBJ1-6 TRBV5-1 many TRBD1 TGCGCCAGCAGCTTGGGACAGGGGAATTCACCCCTCCACTTT CASSLGQGNSPLHF
TRBJ2-7 TRBV30 few - TGTGCCTGGAGTGGGCAGGTCTACGAGCAGTACTTC CAWSGQVYEQYF
TRBJ2-1 TRBV29-1 - TRBD1 TGCAGCGTCTTGACAGGGGGGGATGAGCAGTTCTTC CSVLTGGDEQFF
TRBJ1-2 TRBV18 - - TGTGCCAGCTCACCCGGTGGCAGTGGCCAATATGGCTACACCTTC CASSPGGSGQYGYTF
TRBJ1-6 TRBV5-4 - - TGTGCCAGCAGCTTGGAAGGCGGGAATTCACCCCTCCACTTT CASSLEGGNSPLHF
TRBJ2-1 TRBV5-1 - TRBD1 TGCGCCAGCAGCTTAAGAAGTACAGGGGCTTACAATGAGCAGTTCTTC CASSLRSTGAYNEQFF
TRBJ1-1 TRBV7-9 few - TGTGCCAGCAGCTTAAAAGAGAACACTGAAGCTTTCTTT CASSLKENTEAFF
TRBJ2-3 TRBV4-1 - - TGCGCCAGCAGCCAAGCAGGGGTTAGCGCGCAGTATTTT CASSQAGVSAQYF
TRBJ2-1 TRBV2 - TRBD2 TGTGCCAGCAAATTGGGAAGCGGGGGGTACTACAATGAGCAGTTCTTC CASKLGSGGYYNEQFF
TRBJ2-3 TRBV5-1 - - TGCGCCAGCAGCGGGGCCGCGCGGCAGGATACGCAGTATTTT CASSGAARQDTQYF
TRBJ2-1 TRBV25-1 - - TGTGCCAGCAGTGAATTTCAGGGGCGGAATGAGCAGTTCTTC CASSEFQGRNEQFF